The sequence of this T cell receptor (beta chain) was determined in a study of T cells in Graves' hyperthyroidism and ophthalmopathy. Looking at the study overall: Prior to any treatment, at the point of initial diagnosis, peripheral blood was collected.

This clonotype has only a few counts. Deletions cut 5 bases from V and 3 bases from J, with 11 bases between. Germline CDR1 KGHSH, CDR2 LQKENI. The length of the CDR3 is 13 residues. Not enrolled were patients with uncontrolled infection, other autoimmune disease, pregnancy or lactation. Researchers amplified the TCR beta CDR3 regions from RNA transcripts. With the HTBI primer set, the TCR CDR3 went through a first round of RT-PCR. MiXCR, run by TCRdb on the multiplex PCR reads, gives a single entry per CDR3 protein. The table includes around 400,000 distinct CDR3 sequences, 20% to 30% detected once. Sequenced sample: blood. V gene TRBV18 combines with J gene TRBJ2-7; D is perhaps TRBD2 (5 bases). This receptor was taken from a man aged 50-60 years with Graves' hyperthyroidism. The CDR3 spells CASSKGRDYEQYF. In DNA form, the CDR3 reads TGTGCCAGCTCAAAAGGACGGGACTACGAGCAGTACTTC.